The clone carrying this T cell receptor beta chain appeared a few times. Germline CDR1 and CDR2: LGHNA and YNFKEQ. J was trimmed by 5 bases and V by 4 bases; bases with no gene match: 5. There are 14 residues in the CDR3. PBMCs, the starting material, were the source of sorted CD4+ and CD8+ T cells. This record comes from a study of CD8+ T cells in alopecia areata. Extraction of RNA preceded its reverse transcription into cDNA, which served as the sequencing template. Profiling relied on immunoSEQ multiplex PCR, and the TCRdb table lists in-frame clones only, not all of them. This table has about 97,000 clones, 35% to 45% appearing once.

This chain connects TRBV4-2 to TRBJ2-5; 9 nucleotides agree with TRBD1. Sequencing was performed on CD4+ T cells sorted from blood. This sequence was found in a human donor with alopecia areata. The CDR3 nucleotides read TGTGCCAGCAGCCCGGACAGGGGTCGGGAGACCCAGTACTTC. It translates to CASSPDRGRETQYF.